The 11 T cell receptor beta chains listed next were all sequenced from one sample in a study of blood T cell repertoires in COVID-19. Produced via immunoSEQ multiplex PCR; TCRdb's table is partial and in-frame only. The sample contains fewer than 250,000 clones, roughly 87% of which appear only once. The source material was PBMCs or T cells enriched from blood (not recorded which). These TCRs come from a woman aged 25 to 39 with acute COVID-19.

This clone was seen once. The V gene is TRBV10-3, the J gene TRBJ1-1, with D perhaps TRBD1 (6 bases). CDR1 is ENHRY and CDR2 is SYGVKD in the germline V gene. V was trimmed by 4 bases and J by 4 bases, leaving 13 bases between them. The CDR3 runs to 14 residues. The CDR3, as DNA: TGTGCCATCAGTGGAGACAGAGGGGGCACTGAAGCTTTCTTT. Its translation: CAISGDRGGTEAFF.

V and J are TRBV5-1 and TRBJ2-1, with 11 bases fitting TRBD1. CDR3 size: 14 residues. Trimming cost V 6 bases and J 10 bases; bases outside gene matches: 9. The germline CDR1 and CDR2 sequences are SGHRS and YFSETQ. CDR3: CASKPGQGAGEQFF. The CDR3 nucleotides read TGCGCCAGCAAACCCGGACAGGGGGCAGGGGAGCAGTTCTTC.

The rearrangement links TRBV19 to TRBJ2-3, with 9 bases lining up with TRBD2. Trimming removed 6 bases from V and 4 bases from J; junction bases left unmatched: 5. The CDR3 loop spans 14 amino acids. Germline V gives CDR1 LNHDA, CDR2 SQIVND (reference sequence). CDR3 amino acids: CASSLAGRPDTQYF. In DNA, the CDR3 is TGTGCCAGTAGCCTAGCGGGGCGCCCAGATACGCAGTATTTT.

This sequence joins TRBV29-1 and TRBJ1-2, with D unresolved. V lost 4 bases and J 0 bases, leaving 12 bases between the germline ends. The CDR3 consists of 14 residues. Germline lookup yields CDR1 SQVTM and CDR2 ANQGSEA. CDR3 DNA sequence: TGCAGCGTTGTGGAGTCCGGCGCTAACTATGGCTACACCTTC. Its protein product is CSVVESGANYGYTF.

The chain links TRBV30 to TRBJ1-2; TRBD1 aligns across 10 bases. Trimming took 4 bases from V and 7 from J; bases not matched to a gene: 9. Germline values: CDR1 GTSNPN, CDR2 SVGIG (reference sequence). This CDR3 is 14 amino acids long. This chain's CDR3 is CAWNSGTGVLGYTF. CDR3 sequence (DNA): TGTGCCTGGAACTCCGGGACAGGGGTACTTGGCTACACCTTC.

The chain couples TRBV5-1 to TRBJ2-3; the match to TRBD1 covers 10 bases. Germline CDR1 SGHRS, CDR2 YFSETQ. The V and J ends lost 4 bases and 7 bases, in that order; junction bases with no gene match: 9. The CDR3 loop spans 15 amino acids. CDR3: CASSHTRQGANTQYF. Here the CDR3 DNA reads TGCGCCAGCAGCCACACCCGACAGGGGGCAAATACGCAGTATTTT.

This chain uses TRBV10-2 with TRBJ1-1; 7 bases are a match to TRBD1. This CDR3 has 19 amino acids. Germline assignment: CDR1 WSHSY and CDR2 SAAADI. Trimming at V came to 5 bases and at J to 3 bases, leaving 21 bases not matched to a gene. The CDR3 sequence is CASSPNLMTGLGVDTEAFF. CDR3 DNA sequence: TGCGCCAGCAGTCCGAACCTAATGACAGGGTTGGGTGTAGACACTGAAGCTTTCTTT.

The rearrangement joins TRBV11-2 to TRBJ2-7; possibly TRBD1 for D (5 bases). Germline V lookup: CDR1 SGHAT, CDR2 FQNNGV. V lost 7 bases and J lost 5, with 21 bases in between. CDR3 length: 15 amino acids. CDR3 region: CASTNVGVGRDEQYF. The CDR3 nucleotides are TGTGCCAGCACCAACGTAGGGGTCGGTCGTGACGAGCAGTACTTC.

The chain combines TRBV7-6 with TRBJ2-5; 10 positions agree with TRBD2. Trimming took 2 bases from V and 5 from J; bases not matched to a gene: 14. This CDR3 is built from 18 residues. Germline V lookup: CDR1 SGHVS, CDR2 FNYEAQ. Written as DNA, the CDR3 is TGTGCCAGCAGCTTATTAGGGGGACTAGCGAGCCCGGGGGAGACCCAGTACTTC. Translated: CASSLLGGLASPGETQYF.

This chain joins TRBV19 and TRBJ2-2, with 8 bases that match TRBD2. Trimming cost V 6 bases and J 7 bases; bases outside gene matches: 7. The CDR3 totals 14 residues. Germline CDR1 LNHDA, CDR2 SQIVND (reference sequence). The CDR3 DNA sequence: TGTGCCAGTAGGGCCGGCGGGGGGAGCGGGGAGCTGTTTTTT. Protein product: CASRAGGGSGELFF.

V and J are TRBV28 and TRBJ1-2; D ambiguous. Between the trimmed V and J ends, which lost 2 bases and 3 bases, there was a span of 10 bases. Germline CDR1 is MDHEN and CDR2 is SYDVKM. The CDR3 totals 14 residues. This chain's CDR3 is CASSLLAGDYGYTF. The CDR3 DNA is TGTGCCAGCAGTTTACTCGCCGGGGACTATGGCTACACCTTC.